This T cell receptor beta chain is from a study of beta chain features in type 1 diabetes. Findings and caveats of the study: Researchers cautioned that cDNA sequencing could over-represent cells with high TCR expression. Patients' naive, central memory and Treg TCRB repertoires seemed closer to one another than those of healthy donors.

As regards this clone: The antigen remains unidentified.

Expressed TCRB transcripts were sequenced because the entire RNA isolate underwent reverse transcription. About 3.7 million reads per sample were averaged for naive, central memory and regulatory samples. Some clones are missing from TCRdb's copy, which holds only in-frame ones; the method was immunoSEQ multiplex PCR. The repertoire includes roughly 290,000 clones, around 7.8% of them detected once, and roughly 1% sits in the top ten. Sorting gave populations that all exceeded 98% purity. The sequence was collected from a woman aged 18-29 years in good health. Sequences were obtained from central memory CD4+ T cells from blood.

CDR3 protein: CASARTPQETQYF. Written as DNA, the CDR3 is TGCGCCAGCGCCAGGACCCCTCAAGAGACCCAGTACTTC. The V and J genes are TRBV5-1 and TRBJ2-5, with unresolved D. Per the germline V gene, CDR1 is SGHRS and CDR2 is YFSETQ. There are 13 residues in the CDR3. V lost 7 bases and J lost 2, with 12 bases in between.